The 2 T cell receptor beta chains reported below all come from one sample, sequenced in a study of blood T cells in healthy people across ages. The authors ran a second PCR of 7 to 11 cycles using a sample-barcoded 5' primer and a J-beta primer mix. TCRdb analysed the 5' RACE reads with MiXCR anew, one entry per CDR3 protein. The table records 1.5 million to 2 million distinct CDR3 sequences, around 36% of them present only once. The sample taken for sequencing was blood. The receptor source for this set is a woman under 40 in good health.

The chain uses TRBV5-1 and TRBJ2-3; weak D call: TRBD2 (5 bases). Germline-derived CDR1 and CDR2 are SGHRS and YFSETQ. The V end lost 3 bases, the J end lost 7 bases, and 15 bases lay between the germline ends. The CDR3 is 14 amino acids. In DNA form, the CDR3 reads TGCGCCAGCAGCTCGGACTGGTCTCCAAATACGCAGTATTTT. Amino acid sequence: CASSSDWSPNTQYF.

As to this clonotype: One junction end does not reproduce the germline sequence, and a read error may be involved. This chain links TRBV11-2 with TRBJ2-5, with TRBD2 as a possible D gene (5 bases). The CDR3 consists of 14 residues. CDR1 and CDR2 (germline): SGHAT, FQNNGV. The CDR3 is CVSSLGPSGETQYF. DNA of the CDR3: TGTGTCAGCAGCTTAGGACCCAGCGGAGAGACCCAGTACTTC.